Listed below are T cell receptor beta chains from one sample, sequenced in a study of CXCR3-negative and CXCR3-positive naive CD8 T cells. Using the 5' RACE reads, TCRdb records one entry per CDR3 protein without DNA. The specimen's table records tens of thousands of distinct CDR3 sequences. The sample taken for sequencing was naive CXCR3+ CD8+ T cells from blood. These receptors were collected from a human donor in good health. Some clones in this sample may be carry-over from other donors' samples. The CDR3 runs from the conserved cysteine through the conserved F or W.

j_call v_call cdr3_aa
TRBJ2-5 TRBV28 CASRQGVKETQYF
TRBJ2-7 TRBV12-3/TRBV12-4 CASSPGLAGDGELEQYF
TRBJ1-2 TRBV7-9 CASSPLSDRHYTF
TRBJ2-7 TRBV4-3 CASSQDQTYEQYF
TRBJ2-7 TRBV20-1 CSADPLLAGLGEQYF
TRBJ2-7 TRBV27 CASSLEGGGIYEQYF
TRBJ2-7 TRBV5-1 CASSLRDRVGEQYF
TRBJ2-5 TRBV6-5 CASSYWAGGREAQYF
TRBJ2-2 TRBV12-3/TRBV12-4 CASKGQLPNTGELFF
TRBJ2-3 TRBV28 CASSLIASRTDTQYF
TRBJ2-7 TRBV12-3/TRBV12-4 CASSFGSTGYEQYF
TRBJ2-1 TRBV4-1 CASSQGTSGRNEQLF
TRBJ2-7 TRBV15 CATGERGASYEQYF
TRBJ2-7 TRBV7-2 CARDRTYEQYF
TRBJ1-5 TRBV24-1 CATSGQGVNQPQHF
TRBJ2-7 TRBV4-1 CASSPSSQGGSYEQYF
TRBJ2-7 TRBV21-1 CASSKEGRTEPFYEQYF
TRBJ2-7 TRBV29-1 CSVEGIEGDQRGRTYEQYF
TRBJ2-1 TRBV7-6 CASSLDASSYNEQFF
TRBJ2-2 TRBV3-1 CASSQSLGASGGELFF
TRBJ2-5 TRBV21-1 CASSKVEDFAGSGGETQYF
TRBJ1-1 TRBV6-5 CASSSTGGRVTEAFF
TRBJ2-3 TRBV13 CASSSGGGTSDTDTQYF
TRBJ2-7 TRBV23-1 CASSQGGEQYF
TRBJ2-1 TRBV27 CASSPRWTGVNEQFF
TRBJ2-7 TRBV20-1 CSAQGGLSLEQYF
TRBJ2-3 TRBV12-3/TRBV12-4 CASRPPGLAGRLRDTQYF
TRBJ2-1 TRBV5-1 CANSFTADNEQFF
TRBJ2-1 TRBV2 CASSETGGYNEQFF
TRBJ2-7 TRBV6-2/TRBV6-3 CASSSSGLADYEQYF
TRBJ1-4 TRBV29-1 CSAVGRGKLFF
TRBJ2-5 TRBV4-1 CASSQSGEQTQYF
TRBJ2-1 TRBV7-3 CASKVPSGRTKGDEQFF
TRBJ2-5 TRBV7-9 CASSLGERGAKETQYF
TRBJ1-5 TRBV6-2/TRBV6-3 CASSYSREDSNQPQHF
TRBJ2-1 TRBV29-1 CSVGTAYNEQFF
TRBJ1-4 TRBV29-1 CSGTFPDREEEKLFF
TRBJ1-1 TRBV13 CASSPGRTEAFF
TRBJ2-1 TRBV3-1 CASSQTLGGHYNDQFF
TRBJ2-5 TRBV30 CAFDSEQETQYF
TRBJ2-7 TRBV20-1 CSARDLASEPYEQYF
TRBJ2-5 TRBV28 CASSAHDRARETQYF
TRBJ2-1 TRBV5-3 CEFCLGESLPRDRNEQFF
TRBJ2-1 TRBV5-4 CASSLLGTEYNEQFF